Presented here are 32 T cell receptor beta chains from one specimen sequenced in a study of T cell responses to AZD1222 COVID-19 vaccine. Assay: immunoSEQ multiplex PCR; the TCRdb copy retains only in-frame clones and omits some. The sample consists of about 100,000 clones, 80% to 95% of them appearing once. Sequenced material: peripheral blood, taken on day 0 of AZD1222 vaccination. The receptors derive from an adult in good health.

The chain uses TRBV7-3 and TRBJ2-3; 7 nucleotides agree with TRBD2. Germline V gene sequence: CDR1 SGHTA, CDR2 FQGTGA. CDR3 length equals 15 residues. The V gene end was trimmed by 0 bases and the J gene end by 4 bases; junction bases not matched to a gene: 4. CDR3 in amino acids: CASSLTFAGADTQYF. The CDR3 coding sequence is TGTGCCAGCAGCTTAACTTTCGCGGGGGCAGATACGCAGTATTTT.

The chain has TRBV2 and TRBJ1-6; TRBD1 matches 7 bases. The CDR3 sequence is 16 residues long. CDR1 and CDR2 from the germline V gene are SNHLY and FYNNEI. V gave up 1 base and J gave up 5 bases; unmatched junction bases: 5. The CDR3 spells CASSEGGTANNSPLHF. CDR3 in DNA: TGTGCCAGCAGTGAAGGGGGGACAGCGAATAATTCACCCCTCCACTTT.

The genes are TRBV28 and TRBJ2-1, with TRBD2 matching over 8 bases. The CDR3 consists of 15 residues. The trim removed 11 bases at V and 5 bases at J, leaving 14 bases unmatched. Looked up from germline, CDR1 is MDHEN and CDR2 is SYDVKM. The CDR3, as DNA: TGTGCCGCCCTTGAACCTAGCGGGTTTAACAATGAGCAGTTCTTC. This codes for CAALEPSGFNNEQFF.

In this sample, this clone turned up once. This sequence joins TRBV11-1 and TRBJ1-1; no firm D call. V lost 2 bases, J lost 0 bases, and 10 bases lay in between. CDR3 length: 15 amino acids. Germline CDR1 reads SGHAT; CDR2 reads FQDESV (reference sequence). The CDR3: CASSLLVGVNTEAFF. The CDR3 coding sequence is TGTGCCAGCAGCTTATTAGTCGGGGTGAACACTGAAGCTTTCTTT.

This chain uses TRBV5-5 with TRBJ2-2; 8 nucleotides agree with TRBD1. The germline V gene encodes CDR1 SGHKS and CDR2 YYEKEE (reference sequence). The CDR3 runs 15 residues. V shed 4 bases and J 1 base; nucleotides not matched to a gene: 3. CDR3 in DNA: TGTGCCAGCAGCGGGACAGGACAGAACACCGGGGAGCTGTTTTTT. Amino acid sequence: CASSGTGQNTGELFF.

The chain has TRBV30 and TRBJ1-1, with a tentative D call TRBD1 (5 bases). The V and J ends lost 7 bases and 1 base respectively, with 7 bases between them. The CDR3 is 11 residues long. Germline CDR1 is GTSNPN and CDR2 is SVGIG (reference sequence). The CDR3, as DNA: TGTGCCTACGGACAGAACACTGAAGCTTTCTTT. It codes for CAYGQNTEAFF.

The gene calls are TRBV5-1 and TRBJ1-6; a weak D match, TRBD1 (6 bases). V shed 0 bases and J shed 7 bases, with 14 bases lying between them. Germline-derived CDR1 and CDR2 are SGHRS and YFSETQ. This CDR3 spans 16 amino acids. The CDR3 region is CASSLESAGVNSPLHF. The CDR3, as DNA: TGCGCCAGCAGCTTGGAATCTGCAGGGGTGAATTCACCCCTCCACTTT.

CDR3: CAISEPPRGGYTF. The DNA of the CDR3 is TGTGCCATCAGTGAGCCCCCACGAGGGGGCTACACCTTC. This chain joins TRBV10-3 and TRBJ1-2; D gene uncertain. The V gene's germline CDR1 is ENHRY and CDR2 SYGVKD. V lost 2 bases and J 8 bases, leaving 12 bases between the germline ends. The CDR3 totals 13 residues.

The chain employs TRBV24-1 and TRBJ2-2; 12 bases fit TRBD2. With 9 bases clipped from V and 6 bases from J, the junction kept 7 bases outside the gene matches. CDR1 KGHDR and CDR2 SFDVKD come from the germline V gene. The CDR3 spans 15 residues. The chain's CDR3 is CATGLAGGVAGELFF. For the CDR3, the DNA is TGTGCCACCGGGCTAGCGGGAGGGGTAGCCGGGGAGCTGTTTTTT.

This sequence joins TRBV6-1 and TRBJ2-7, with a weak D call TRBD2 (5 bases). The CDR3 runs to 16 residues. Trimming shortened V by 2 bases and J by 3 bases, and 17 bases separated the two germline ends. The germline V gene encodes CDR1 MNHNS and CDR2 SASEGT. The CDR3, as DNA: TGTGCCAGCAGTGAATTGGGAGTCGGCAGTCACTACGAGCAGTACTTC. Protein: CASSELGVGSHYEQYF.

The chain has TRBV29-1 and TRBJ2-7; 7 bases are a match to TRBD1. The CDR3 has 14 residues. Per the germline V gene, CDR1 is SQVTM and CDR2 is ANQGSEA. The trim removed 7 bases at V and 0 bases at J, leaving 9 bases unmatched. CDR3 residues: CSAVRGPRSYEQYF. The CDR3 DNA sequence: TGCAGCGCCGTAAGGGGGCCGCGCTCCTACGAGCAGTACTTC.

The chain joins TRBV27 to TRBJ2-2, with a possible D match to TRBD1 (5 bases). Germline CDR1 and CDR2: MNHEY and SMNVEV (reference sequence). Trimming stripped 4 bases from V and 2 bases from J, with 17 bases between. The CDR3 consists of 17 residues. CDR3 loop: CASSYRFRGRNTGELFF. The CDR3, as DNA: TGTGCCAGCAGTTACAGGTTTAGGGGCCGAAACACCGGGGAGCTGTTTTTT.

The CDR3 protein is CASRGQGAINIGYTF. The CDR3 DNA reads as TGTGCCAGCAGGGGACAGGGGGCGATTAACATTGGCTACACCTTC. The chain joins TRBV7-9 to TRBJ1-2; 12 bases map to TRBD1. The CDR3 is made up of 15 amino acids. V lost 6 bases, J lost 7 bases, and 9 bases stayed unmatched. CDR1 and CDR2 (germline): SEHNR, FQNEAQ (reference sequence).

The gene calls are TRBV30 and TRBJ2-1; D might be TRBD1 or TRBD2, each matching 5 bases. The V gene's germline CDR1 is GTSNPN and CDR2 SVGIG (reference sequence). The CDR3 totals 12 residues. Trimming removed 3 bases from V and 9 bases from J, with 12 bases in between. CDR3 nucleotide sequence: TGTGCCTGGAGGGGGGACGTCGGTGAGCAGTTCTTC. Translation gives CAWRGDVGEQFF.

V gene TRBV28 combines with J gene TRBJ1-2; D not certain. The CDR3 extends over 15 amino acids. Trimming cost V 4 bases and J 7 bases, with 19 bases left between them. Germline V gene sequence: CDR1 MDHEN, CDR2 SYDVKM. In DNA, the CDR3 is TGTGCCAGCAGTTCTATCGGGGAGGAGGTGGTTGGCTACACCTTC. It specifies CASSSIGEEVVGYTF.

CDR3 sequence (DNA): TGTGCCACCAGTGGGACAGAGAACACTGAAGCTTTCTTT. Protein: CATSGTENTEAFF. The chain carries TRBV24-1 and TRBJ1-1; TRBD1 might be the D (6 bases). The CDR3 consists of 13 residues. Germline-derived CDR1 and CDR2 are KGHDR and SFDVKD. Deletions cut 5 bases from V and 1 base from J, with 7 bases between.

The chain employs TRBV5-6 and TRBJ2-2, with D possibly being TRBD1 (7 bases). Germline assignment: CDR1 SGHDT and CDR2 YYEEEE. Trimming pared 4 bases from V and 2 bases from J, leaving 12 bases between. The CDR3 sequence is 15 residues long. The CDR3 sequence is CASSRRGRNTGELFF. The CDR3 bases are TGTGCCAGCAGCCGGAGGGGGCGCAACACCGGGGAGCTGTTTTTT.

The chain couples TRBV30 to TRBJ1-6; a possible D gene is TRBD1 (5 bases). Trimming removed 5 bases at V and 9 bases at J, with 17 bases between. This CDR3 is built from 14 residues. Germline CDR1 is GTSNPN and CDR2 is SVGIG (reference sequence). CDR3 DNA sequence: TGTGCCTGGCAAATCCGGGACCGGGGTTCACCCCTCCACTTT. It yields the protein CAWQIRDRGSPLHF.

The chain uses TRBV6-6 and TRBJ2-5, with TRBD1 matching over 9 bases. V dropped 2 bases and J dropped 2; count of bases not matched to a gene: 3. Germline-derived CDR1 and CDR2 are MNHNY and SVGAGI (reference sequence). The CDR3 totals 15 residues. CDR3 nucleotides: TGTGCCAGCAGTTACCCGGACAGGGGACAAGAGACCCAGTACTTC. Encoded protein: CASSYPDRGQETQYF.

J is TRBJ2-1 and V is TRBV13; D not resolved. The ends were cut back, 5 bases at V and 4 bases at J, with 15 bases in the middle. This CDR3 is built from 15 residues. In germline, CDR1 is PRHDT, CDR2 FYEKMQ (reference sequence). CDR3 in DNA: TGTGCCAGCAGCCCTACTCGAACTCCTTACAATGAGCAGTTCTTC. This gives the protein CASSPTRTPYNEQFF.

This clone showed up just once. V and J are TRBV3-1 (or the pseudogene TRBV3-2) and TRBJ2-7; the D gene is possibly TRBD1 (5 bases). V dropped 0 bases and J dropped 4 bases, with 10 bases sitting between them. The length of the CDR3 is 14 residues. The germline CDR1 and CDR2 sequences are LGHDT and YNNKEL (reference sequence). The CDR3 coding sequence is TGTGCCAGCAGCCAAGATCTAGGGGTTTACGAGCAGTACTTC. It is translated as CASSQDLGVYEQYF.

V is TRBV6-5 and J is TRBJ1-6, with D possibly matching TRBD1 (5 bases). Between the trimmed V and J ends, which lost 6 bases and 5 bases, there was a span of 14 bases. CDR1 is MNHEY and CDR2 is SVGAGI in the germline V gene. The CDR3 runs to 15 residues. DNA for the CDR3: TGTGCCAGCAGCAAAGGGGTTCTGGATAATTCACCCCTCCACTTT. It codes for CASSKGVLDNSPLHF.

The V gene is TRBV7-9, the J gene TRBJ2-5, with a weak D call TRBD2 (7 bases). Trimming shortened V by 3 bases and J by 9 bases, and 14 bases separated the two germline ends. CDR1 is SEHNR and CDR2 is FQNEAQ in the germline V gene (reference sequence). This CDR3 comprises 13 residues. The CDR3 DNA reads as TGTGCCAGCAGCTTTATCAGGGAGGGGGCCCAGTACTTC. Residues: CASSFIREGAQYF.

The V gene is TRBV5-8, the J gene TRBJ1-1; D unresolved. The CDR3 runs 13 residues. V gave up 2 bases and J gave up 0 bases, with 5 bases separating them. Germline V lookup: CDR1 SGHTS, CDR2 YDEGEE. CDR3 residues: CASSLGLNTEAFF. DNA of the CDR3: TGTGCCAGCAGCTTAGGTCTGAACACTGAAGCTTTCTTT.

J is TRBJ2-1 and V is TRBV6-5; D is undetermined. V was shortened by 4 bases and J by 1 base, with 14 bases between the two germline ends. Germline-derived CDR1 and CDR2 are MNHEY and SVGAGI. CDR3 size: 16 residues. The CDR3 DNA reads TGTGCCAGCAGTTCCAATCCGGGTGGGTCCTACAATGAGCAGTTCTTC. Translation: CASSSNPGGSYNEQFF.

The chain is built from TRBV7-3 and TRBJ2-2, with 8 bases aligning to TRBD2. This CDR3 contains 16 residues. Per germline, CDR1 SGHTA and CDR2 FQGTGA. J lost 7 bases, V lost 1 base, and 8 bases had no gene match. The CDR3 protein is CASSLNGRAEDGELFF. The CDR3 DNA reads TGTGCCAGCAGCTTAAACGGGAGGGCCGAGGACGGGGAGCTGTTTTTT. The full variable domain, rest sourced from reference TRBV7-3 and TRBJ2-2, is GAGVSQTPSNKVTEKGKYVELRCDPISGHTALYWYRQSLGQGPEFLIYFQGTGAADDSGLPNDRFFAVRPEGSVSTLKIQRTERGDSAVYLCASSLNGRAEDGELFFGEGSRLTVL.

The gene calls are TRBV7-8 and TRBJ2-2; D not resolved. Germline lookup yields CDR1 SGHVS and CDR2 FQNEAQ. CDR3 length: 15 residues. Trimming removed 5 bases from V and 0 bases from J, with 10 bases in between. CDR3 sequence: CASSAGFTNTGELFF. The CDR3 DNA reads as TGTGCCAGCAGCGCCGGCTTCACGAACACCGGGGAGCTGTTTTTT.

The rearrangement uses TRBV6-1 and TRBJ2-1; D possibly uses TRBD1 or TRBD2 (5 bases each). Trimming stripped 3 bases from V and 4 bases from J, with 13 bases between. CDR3 length: 15 residues. The germline CDR1 and CDR2 sequences are MNHNS and SASEGT. CDR3 DNA sequence: TGTGCCAGCAGTGATTTGGGGGTAGGGTACAATGAGCAGTTCTTC. This codes for CASSDLGVGYNEQFF.

CDR3 sequence reads: CATSQGSSTDTQYF. CDR3 DNA: TGTGCCACCTCCCAAGGGTCCTCCACAGATACGCAGTATTTT. This chain connects TRBV27 to TRBJ2-3; D not resolved. The ends were cut back, 10 bases at V and 2 bases at J, with 16 bases in the middle. Germline loops: CDR1 MNHEY, CDR2 SMNVEV (reference sequence). The CDR3 has 14 amino acids.

V usage is TRBV4-2 and J usage is TRBJ2-6; a possible D gene is TRBD1 (5 bases). V was pared by 1 base and J by 3 bases, with 10 bases between. The CDR3 totals 16 residues. Germline values: CDR1 LGHNA, CDR2 YNFKEQ. CDR3 sequence: CASSQGTLGGANVLTF. CDR3 nucleotides: TGTGCCAGCAGCCAAGGGACACTCGGTGGGGCCAACGTCCTGACTTTC.

V is TRBV19 and J is TRBJ2-1; 10 bases fit TRBD2. The CDR3 extends over 15 amino acids. The ends lost 2 bases at V and 12 bases at J; junction bases unmatched: 10. CDR1 LNHDA and CDR2 SQIVND come from the germline V gene (reference sequence). The CDR3: CASSILAGADGGQFF. The CDR3, as DNA: TGTGCCAGTAGTATACTAGCGGGAGCCGACGGGGGGCAGTTCTTC.

The V call is TRBV27, the J call TRBJ2-7, with D perhaps matching TRBD2 (5 bases). Germline CDR1 and CDR2: MNHEY and SMNVEV (reference sequence). With 5 bases removed from V and 3 bases from J, the gap between germline ends came to 14 bases. The CDR3 covers 14 residues. Written as DNA, the CDR3 is TGTGCCAGCAGTCAGAGGGCAGGCCACTACGAGCAGTACTTC. Amino acids: CASSQRAGHYEQYF.